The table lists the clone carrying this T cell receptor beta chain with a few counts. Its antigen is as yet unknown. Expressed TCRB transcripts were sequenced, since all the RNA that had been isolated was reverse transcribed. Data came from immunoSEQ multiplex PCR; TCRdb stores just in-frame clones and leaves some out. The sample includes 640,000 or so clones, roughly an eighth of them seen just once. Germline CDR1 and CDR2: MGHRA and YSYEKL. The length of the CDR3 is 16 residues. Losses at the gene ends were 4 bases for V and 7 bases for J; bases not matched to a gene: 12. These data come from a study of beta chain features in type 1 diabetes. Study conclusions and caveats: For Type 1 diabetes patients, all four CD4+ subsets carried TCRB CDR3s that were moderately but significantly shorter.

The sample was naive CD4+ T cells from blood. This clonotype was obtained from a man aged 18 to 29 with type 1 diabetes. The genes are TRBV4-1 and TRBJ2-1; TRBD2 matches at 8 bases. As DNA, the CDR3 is TGCGCCAGCAGCCCGGGGGGGGCCACCCCCCGGAATGAGCAGTTCTTC. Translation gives CASSPGGATPRNEQFF.